These T cell receptor beta chains were read from a single sample in a study of T cells in Graves' hyperthyroidism and ophthalmopathy. TCRdb recomputed calls from the multiplex PCR reads with MiXCR, one row per CDR3 protein. The table lists around 190,000 distinct CDR3 sequences, roughly a sixth of them singletons. The material sequenced was blood. Source of these receptors: a woman aged 50 to 60 with Graves' hyperthyroidism. Both conserved end residues are part of each CDR3. The D gene is left open where the match is weak. Clone size is not always given. Where it is, it says once, few, many or a class for expanded clones.

>TRBJ1-1|-|TRBV7-9|many
TGTGCCAGCAGCTTATCACGGGGCCTCTCTGAAGCTTTCTTT
CASSLSRGLSEAFF
>TRBJ2-1|-|TRBV7-8|many
TGTGCCAGCAGCTTAGTTGGCGGACACTCCTACAATGAGCAGTTCTTC
CASSLVGGHSYNEQFF
>TRBJ2-4|-|TRBV6-5|-
TGTGCCAGCAGTTCCGGGACAACTAAAAACATTCAGTACTTC
CASSSGTTKNIQYF
>TRBJ2-1|-|TRBV7-3|-
TGTGCCAGCAGCTTAGGGATCCTAAACAATGAGCAGTTCTTC
CASSLGILNNEQFF
>TRBJ2-3|TRBD2|TRBV7-2|many
TGTGCCAGCAGCTCCAGACTAGCGGGAAGCACAGATACGCAGTATTTT
CASSSRLAGSTDTQYF
>TRBJ2-7|TRBD2|TRBV4-1|few
TGCGCCAGCAGCAAAGTGGAACTAGCGGGATACGAGCAGTACTTC
CASSKVELAGYEQYF
>TRBJ2-1|-|TRBV2|-
TGTGCCAGCCTCCCCGAAACTAGCCGCTATGAGCAGTTCTTC
CASLPETSRYEQFF
>TRBJ2-3|TRBD2|TRBV11-3|-
TGTGCCAGCTGGGAGCGGGGCCGGACAGATACGCAGTATTTT
CASWERGRTDTQYF
>TRBJ2-7|TRBD1|TRBV18|few
TGTGCCAGCTCACCCGGGACAGGTCCCTACGAGCAGTACTTC
CASSPGTGPYEQYF
>TRBJ2-1|-|TRBV11-3|many
TGTGCCAGCAACCTTCCCACGGGGGGCAGCACCTACAATGAGCAGTTCTTC
CASNLPTGGSTYNEQFF
>TRBJ2-5|TRBD2|TRBV10-3|many
TGTGCCATCAGTAGCGGGGCGGCCCAGTACTTC
CAISSGAAQYF
>TRBJ1-2|-|TRBV6-2/TRBV6-3|-
TGTGCCAGCAGGACTAACTATGGCTACACCTTC
CASRTNYGYTF
>TRBJ2-5|-|TRBV6-1|many
TGTGCCAGCAGTTCTCAGGGGATGGAGACCCAGTACTTC
CASSSQGMETQYF
>TRBJ2-7|-|TRBV6-1|many
TGTGCCAGCAGTGAGTGGCAGGGGTCCTACGAGCAGTACTTC
CASSEWQGSYEQYF
>TRBJ2-6|-|TRBV29-1|many
TGCAGCGTACTTACAGCCACCGGGGCCAACGTCCTGACTTTC
CSVLTATGANVLTF
>TRBJ1-1|-|TRBV11-3|many
TGTGCCAGCAGCTTTCAGCGGGGTAACACTGAAGCTTTCTTT
CASSFQRGNTEAFF
>TRBJ2-2|-|TRBV11-2|many
TGTGCCAGCAGCTCACCTACAGGGAAAAAGAACACCGGGGAGCTGTTTTTT
CASSSPTGKKNTGELFF
>TRBJ1-4|-|TRBV29-1|few
TGCAGCGTGGAGACAGCGCCTAATGAAAAACTGTTTTTT
CSVETAPNEKLFF
>TRBJ2-5|TRBD2|TRBV6-1|few
TGTGCCAGCAGTGAAACGTCGCTAGCGGGAGGGCAAGAGACCCAGTACTTC
CASSETSLAGGQETQYF
>TRBJ2-1|-|TRBV10-1|few
TGCGCCAGCAGTGACGGCGGTTCCTACAATGAGCAGTTCTTC
CASSDGGSYNEQFF
>TRBJ1-2|TRBD1|TRBV6-1|few
TGTGCCAGCAGTGGGGGCAGGGGGCCTGCTAACTATGGCTACACCTTC
CASSGGRGPANYGYTF
>TRBJ2-1|TRBD2|TRBV12-3/TRBV12-4|many
TGTGCCAGCAGTACCCGGACTAGATCGAGCTCCTACAATGAGCAGTTCTTC
CASSTRTRSSSYNEQFF
>TRBJ1-2|-|TRBV5-1|many
TGCGCCAGCAGCTTCGACCTGACAGTGAACTATGGCTACACCTTC
CASSFDLTVNYGYTF
>TRBJ2-5|-|TRBV30|many
TGTGCCTGGAGTGCTCTGGTAACGGAGACCCAGTACTTC
CAWSALVTETQYF
>TRBJ1-5|-|TRBV2|many
TGTGCCAGCAGTGAAGGGGCTCGGAGTGGGCAGCCCCAGCATTTT
CASSEGARSGQPQHF
>TRBJ2-1|-|TRBV28|few
TGTGCCAGCAGCGGCCTAGCAAGATACAATGAGCAGTTCTTC
CASSGLARYNEQFF
>TRBJ2-7|TRBD1|TRBV29-1|few
TGCAGCGTGATGGACCGGGACAGGTTATTCGAGCAGTACTTC
CSVMDRDRLFEQYF
>TRBJ2-7|TRBD2|TRBV6-2/TRBV6-3|many
TGTGCCAGCAGAACTAGCGGGAGAGTTGGGTACGAGCAGTACTTC
CASRTSGRVGYEQYF
>TRBJ2-2|TRBD2|TRBV7-9|-
TGTGCCAGCAGCTTGGGGACTAGCGGGACAACGAACACCGGGGAGCTGTTTTTT
CASSLGTSGTTNTGELFF
>TRBJ2-1|-|TRBV20-1|many
TGCAGTGCTAGCCCGATGGGGTACAATGAGCAGTTCTTC
CSASPMGYNEQFF
>TRBJ1-4|TRBD1|TRBV11-2|-
TGTGCCAGCAGCCCGGACAGGTCTGCAACTAATGAAAAACTGTTTTTT
CASSPDRSATNEKLFF
>TRBJ2-5|-|TRBV6-2/TRBV6-3|-
TGTGCCAGCAAAACTCCCCCCGGGCCAGGGGACTTC
CASKTPPGPGDF
>TRBJ1-5|-|TRBV7-8|few
TGTGCCAGCAGCTTTCTCAGCGTACCCCAGTATAGCAATCAGCCCCAGCATTTT
CASSFLSVPQYSNQPQHF
>TRBJ2-4|TRBD1|TRBV20-1|few
TGCAGTGCTCGTCCGGGACAGATAGCCAAAAACATTCAGTACTTC
CSARPGQIAKNIQYF
>TRBJ2-7|TRBD1|TRBV11-2|many
TGTGCCAGCAGCCGTGAAGGGGGCGTTCAAGGATACGAGCAGTACTTC
CASSREGGVQGYEQYF
>TRBJ1-2|-|TRBV5-1|many
TGCGCCAGCAGCCCGCCGGGAGAGGCAGTAAATGGCTACACCTTC
CASSPPGEAVNGYTF
>TRBJ1-2|-|TRBV20-1|-
TGCAGTGCTAGAGATCCCGGTAGACTGAGTAATGGCTACACCTTC
CSARDPGRLSNGYTF
>TRBJ1-2|TRBD1|TRBV9|-
TGTGCCAGCAGCGTGGCGGGGACAGCAGTCGGCTATGGCTACACCTTC
CASSVAGTAVGYGYTF
>TRBJ1-1|-|TRBV7-9|many
TGTGCCAGCAGCTTAGATTGGGCAGCTGAAGCTTTCTTT
CASSLDWAAEAFF
>TRBJ2-7|TRBD2|TRBV20-1|-
TGCAGTGCTCCTCCGGCGGGAGGGCCGACCTACGAGCAGTACTTC
CSAPPAGGPTYEQYF
>TRBJ2-7|-|TRBV24-1|many
TGTGCCACCAGTGGGAGTGGCTACGAGCAGTACTTC
CATSGSGYEQYF
>TRBJ2-5|-|TRBV4-2|-
TGTGCCAGCAGCCAAGATGTAGCAGGCCGAGAGACCCAGTACTTC
CASSQDVAGRETQYF
>TRBJ2-5|TRBD2|TRBV15|many
TGTGCCACCAGCGAATACAAGCGGGGCAGTGAGACCCAGTACTTC
CATSEYKRGSETQYF
>TRBJ2-1|-|TRBV29-1|-
TGCAGCGCTGGTCAGGGCCTCAGCCACAATGAGCAGTTCTTC
CSAGQGLSHNEQFF
>TRBJ2-5|-|TRBV29-1|many
TGCAGCGTTGGAGCCCGGGAGACCCAGTACTTC
CSVGARETQYF